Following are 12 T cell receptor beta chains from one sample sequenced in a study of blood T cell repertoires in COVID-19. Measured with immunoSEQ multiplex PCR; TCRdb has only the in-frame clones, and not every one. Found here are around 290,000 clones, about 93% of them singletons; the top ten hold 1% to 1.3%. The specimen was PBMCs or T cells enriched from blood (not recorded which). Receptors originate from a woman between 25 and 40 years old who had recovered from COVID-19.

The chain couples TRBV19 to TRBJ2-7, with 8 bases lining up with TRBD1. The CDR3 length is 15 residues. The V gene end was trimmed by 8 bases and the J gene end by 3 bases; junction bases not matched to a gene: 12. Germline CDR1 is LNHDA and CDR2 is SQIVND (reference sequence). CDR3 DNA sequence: TGTGCCAGTGCATCCGTAGGACAGGGATTCTACGAGCAGTACTTC. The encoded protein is CASASVGQGFYEQYF.

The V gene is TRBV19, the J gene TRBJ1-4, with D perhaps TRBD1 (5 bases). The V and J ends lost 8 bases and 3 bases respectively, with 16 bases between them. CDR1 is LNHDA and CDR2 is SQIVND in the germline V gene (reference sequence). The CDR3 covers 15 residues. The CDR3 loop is CASQNWGRPNEKLFF. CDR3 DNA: TGTGCCAGTCAAAACTGGGGCAGGCCTAATGAAAAACTGTTTTTT. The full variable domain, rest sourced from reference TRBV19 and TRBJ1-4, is DGGITQSPKYLFRKEGQNVTLSCEQNLNHDAMYWYRQDPGQGLRLIYYSQIVNDFQKGDIAEGYSVSREKKESFPLTVTSAQKNPTAFYLCASQNWGRPNEKLFFGSGTQLSVL.

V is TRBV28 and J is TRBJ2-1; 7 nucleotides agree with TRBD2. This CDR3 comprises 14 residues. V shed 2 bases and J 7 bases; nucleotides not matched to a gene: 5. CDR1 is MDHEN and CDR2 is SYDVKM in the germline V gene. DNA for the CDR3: TGTGCCAGCAGTTTAAGGGAGGGGTTGAATGAGCAGTTCTTC. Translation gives CASSLREGLNEQFF. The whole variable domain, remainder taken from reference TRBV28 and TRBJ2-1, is DVKVTQSSRYLVKRTGEKVFLECVQDMDHENMFWYRQDPGLGLRLIYFSYDVKMKEKGDIPEGYSVSREKKERFSLILESASTNQTSMYLCASSLREGLNEQFFGPGTRLTVL.

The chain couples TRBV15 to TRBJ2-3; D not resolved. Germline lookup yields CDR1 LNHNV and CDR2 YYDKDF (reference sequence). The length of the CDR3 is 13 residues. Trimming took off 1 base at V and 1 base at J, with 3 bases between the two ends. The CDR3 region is CATSRVGTDTQYF. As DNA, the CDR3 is TGTGCCACCAGCAGAGTAGGCACAGATACGCAGTATTTT.

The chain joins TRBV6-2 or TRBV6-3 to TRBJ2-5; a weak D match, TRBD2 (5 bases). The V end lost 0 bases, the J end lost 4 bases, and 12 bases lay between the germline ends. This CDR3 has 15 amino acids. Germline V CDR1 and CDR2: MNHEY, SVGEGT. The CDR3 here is CASSYSVGVVETQYF. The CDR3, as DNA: TGTGCCAGCAGTTACTCTGTGGGAGTAGTAGAGACCCAGTACTTC.

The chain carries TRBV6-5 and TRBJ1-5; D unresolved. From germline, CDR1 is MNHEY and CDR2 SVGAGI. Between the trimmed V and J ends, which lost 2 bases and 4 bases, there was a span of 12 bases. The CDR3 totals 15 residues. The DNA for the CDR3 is TGTGCCAGCAGTTACAGTCCTACGGGGAATCAGCCCCAGCATTTT. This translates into CASSYSPTGNQPQHF.

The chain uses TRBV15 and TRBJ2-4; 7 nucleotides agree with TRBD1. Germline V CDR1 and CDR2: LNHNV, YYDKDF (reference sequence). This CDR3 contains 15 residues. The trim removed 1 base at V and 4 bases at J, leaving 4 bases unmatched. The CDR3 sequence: CATSRVMGQKNIQYF. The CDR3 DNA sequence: TGTGCCACCAGCAGAGTAATGGGACAGAAAAACATTCAGTACTTC.

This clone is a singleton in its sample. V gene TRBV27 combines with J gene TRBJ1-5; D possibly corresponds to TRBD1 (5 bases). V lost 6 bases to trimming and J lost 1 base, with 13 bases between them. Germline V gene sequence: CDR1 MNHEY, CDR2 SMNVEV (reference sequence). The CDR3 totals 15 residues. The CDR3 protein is CASSAQGSSNQPQHF. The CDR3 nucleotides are TGTGCCAGCAGCGCCCAGGGTTCGAGCAATCAGCCCCAGCATTTT.

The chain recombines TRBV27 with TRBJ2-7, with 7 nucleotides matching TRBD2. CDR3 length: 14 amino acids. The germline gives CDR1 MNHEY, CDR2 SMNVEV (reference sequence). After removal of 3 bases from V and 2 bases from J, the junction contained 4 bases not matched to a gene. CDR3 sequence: CASSFGGTTYEQYF. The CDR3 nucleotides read TGTGCCAGCAGTTTTGGCGGGACTACCTACGAGCAGTACTTC.

CDR3 in amino acids: CASSLGSGGQPQHF. CDR3 DNA: TGTGCCAGCAGCTTGGGGTCAGGGGGTCAGCCCCAGCATTTT. The rearrangement links TRBV5-6 to TRBJ1-5, with TRBD1 matching over 7 bases. The V and J ends lost 0 bases and 6 bases, in that order; junction bases with no gene match: 3. Germline V gives CDR1 SGHDT, CDR2 YYEEEE. The CDR3 length is 14 residues.

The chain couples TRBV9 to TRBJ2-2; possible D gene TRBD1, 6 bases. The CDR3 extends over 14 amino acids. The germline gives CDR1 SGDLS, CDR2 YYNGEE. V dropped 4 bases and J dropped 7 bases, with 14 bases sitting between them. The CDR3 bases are TGTGCCAGCAGCCCTATACAGGGAAGCGGGGAGCTGTTTTTT. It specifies CASSPIQGSGELFF.

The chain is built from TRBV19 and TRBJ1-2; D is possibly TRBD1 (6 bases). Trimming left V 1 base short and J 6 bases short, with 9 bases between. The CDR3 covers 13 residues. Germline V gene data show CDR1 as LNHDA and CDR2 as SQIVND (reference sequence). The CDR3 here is CASSIAQGDGYTF. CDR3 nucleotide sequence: TGTGCCAGTAGTATAGCACAGGGAGATGGCTACACCTTC.